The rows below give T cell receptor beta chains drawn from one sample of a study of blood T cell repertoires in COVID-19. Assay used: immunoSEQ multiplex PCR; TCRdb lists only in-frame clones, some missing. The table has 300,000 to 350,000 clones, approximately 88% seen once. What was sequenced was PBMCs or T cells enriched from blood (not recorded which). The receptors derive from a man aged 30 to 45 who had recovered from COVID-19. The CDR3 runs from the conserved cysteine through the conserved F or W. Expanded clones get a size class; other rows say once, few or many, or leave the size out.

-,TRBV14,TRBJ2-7,CASSQGQGAGEQYF
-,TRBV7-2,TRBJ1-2,CASSLARGAGYTF
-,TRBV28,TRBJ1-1,CASSLRDRGLSGTEAFF
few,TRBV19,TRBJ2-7,CASSWAGLANEQYF
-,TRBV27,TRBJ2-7,CASNIGTGKKNEQYF
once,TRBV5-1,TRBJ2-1,CASSPTDNEQFF
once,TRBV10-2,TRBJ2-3,CASTDSGGYTDTQYF
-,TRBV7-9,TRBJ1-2,CASSLEQADGYTF
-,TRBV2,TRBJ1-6,CASSPGTPSSYNSPLHF
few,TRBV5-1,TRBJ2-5,CASSLGQGETQYF
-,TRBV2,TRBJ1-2,CASSGTGLDGYTF
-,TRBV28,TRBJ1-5,CASSLTGFQPQHF
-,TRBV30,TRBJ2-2,CAWSGLAGETNTGELFF
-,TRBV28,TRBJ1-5,CASLRVGAGVNQPQHF
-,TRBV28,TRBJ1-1,CASSETVNTEAFF
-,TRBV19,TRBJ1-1,CASSPITHTYGDTEAFF
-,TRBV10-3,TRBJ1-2,CAISRDRGNYGYTF